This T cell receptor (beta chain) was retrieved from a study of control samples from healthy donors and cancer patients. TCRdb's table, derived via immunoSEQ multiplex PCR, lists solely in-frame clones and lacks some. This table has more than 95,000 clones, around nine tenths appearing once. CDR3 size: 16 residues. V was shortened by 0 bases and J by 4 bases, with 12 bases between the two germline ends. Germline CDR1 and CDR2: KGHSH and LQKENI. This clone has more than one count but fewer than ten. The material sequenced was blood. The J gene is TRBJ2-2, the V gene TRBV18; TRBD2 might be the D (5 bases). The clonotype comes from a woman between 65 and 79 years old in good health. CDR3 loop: CASSPPNGVVTGELFF. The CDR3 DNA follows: TGTGCCAGCTCACCACCGAACGGGGTAGTCACCGGGGAGCTGTTTTTT.